Listed below are T cell receptor beta chains from one sample, sequenced in a study of blood T cell repertoires in COVID-19. Using immunoSEQ multiplex PCR, the repertoire was profiled, and TCRdb retains in-frame clones only, with some absent. The data show some 460,000 clones, 87% seen once. The sequencing sample was made of PBMCs or T cells enriched from blood (not recorded which). The receptors derive from a woman in her late teens or twenties who had recovered from COVID-19. The CDR3 runs from the conserved cysteine through the conserved F or W. D genes are given only for firm matches. Clone sizes are given selectively: once, few, many, or a class where the clone is expanded.

V,D,J,size,CDR3,DNA
TRBV25-1,NA,TRBJ2-6,NA,CASTHSSGANVLTF,TGTGCCAGCACCCACTCCTCTGGGGCCAACGTCCTGACTTTC
TRBV18,NA,TRBJ1-1,NA,CASSPYQGLRTEAFF,TGTGCCAGCTCACCATATCAGGGGTTAAGGACTGAAGCTTTCTTT
TRBV7-9,NA,TRBJ2-1,once,CASSSPDTPSYNEQFF,TGTGCCAGCAGCTCCCCGGACACCCCGTCCTACAATGAGCAGTTCTTC
TRBV27,NA,TRBJ1-5,NA,CASSPRGGRGNQPQHF,TGTGCCAGCAGTCCCCGCGGGGGCCGGGGCAATCAGCCCCAGCATTTT
TRBV4-2,TRBD1,TRBJ1-2,NA,CASSQGDRETYGYTF,TGTGCCAGCAGCCAAGGGGACAGGGAAACCTATGGCTACACCTTC
TRBV7-8,NA,TRBJ1-2,NA,CASSLKEVTLSTANYGYTF,TGTGCCAGCAGCTTAAAGGAAGTGACACTCTCAACAGCTAACTATGGCTACACCTTC
TRBV19,NA,TRBJ2-7,NA,CASSPGRGYEQYF,TGTGCCAGTAGCCCGGGCAGGGGTTACGAGCAGTACTTC
TRBV3-1/TRBV3-2,NA,TRBJ1-2,NA,CASSQSNYGYTF,TGTGCCAGCAGCCAAAGCAACTATGGCTACACCTTC
TRBV30,NA,TRBJ1-5,NA,CAWSPLTGDQPQHF,TGTGCCTGGAGCCCATTGACAGGCGATCAGCCCCAGCATTTT
TRBV19,TRBD1,TRBJ1-5,NA,CASSLLQGEGQPQHF,TGTGCCAGTAGCCTACTCCAGGGGGAAGGACAGCCCCAGCATTTT